A single sample gave rise to the 20 T cell receptor beta chains below, sequenced in a study of beta chain features in type 1 diabetes. Whole-study findings and limits: There was a moderate but significant shortening of TCRB CDR3s in all four CD4+ subsets of Type 1 diabetes patients.

The isolated RNA, all of it, was reverse transcribed, so expressed TCRB transcripts were what got sequenced. Sequencing used immunoSEQ multiplex PCR; TCRdb keeps in-frame clones, though not all of them. The table lists more than 550,000 clones, around an eighth of them singletons. No antigen has been assigned to these receptors. Sequenced material: naive CD4+ T cells from blood. These receptors came from a man younger than 30 with type 1 diabetes.

Concerning this clone itself: Other DNA variants within this sample encode the same CDR3. The J gene is TRBJ2-7, the V gene TRBV5-4, with 11 positions matching TRBD2. The V gene end was trimmed by 4 bases and the J gene end by 0 bases; junction bases not matched to a gene: 3. The CDR3 consists of 15 residues. Germline V CDR1 and CDR2: SGHNT, YYREEE (reference sequence). The CDR3 here is CASSLGTSGSYEQYF. In DNA form, the CDR3 reads TGTGCCAGCAGCCTAGGGACTAGCGGCTCCTACGAGCAGTACTTC.

This clone was found a few times. The same CDR3 arises from other DNA sequences in this sample as well. The rearrangement joins TRBV29-1 to TRBJ2-3; D ambiguous. CDR1 SQVTM and CDR2 ANQGSEA come from the germline V gene. This CDR3 contains 12 residues. With 3 bases removed from V and 1 base from J, the gap between germline ends came to 5 bases. CDR3 DNA sequence: TGCAGCGTTGATCTGGGCACAGATACGCAGTATTTT. It is translated as CSVDLGTDTQYF.

This clone was observed many times. This sequence joins TRBV14 and TRBJ2-7; no clear D gene. Trimming removed 2 bases from V and 5 bases from J, with 10 bases in between. This CDR3 is 13 amino acids long. Germline values: CDR1 SGHDN, CDR2 FVKESK. The CDR3 sequence: CASSQWSADEQYF. DNA of the CDR3: TGTGCCAGCAGCCAATGGTCGGCAGACGAGCAGTACTTC.

The chain combines TRBV11-2 with TRBJ2-1, with 7 bases that match TRBD2. Trimming at V came to 0 bases and at J to 4 bases, leaving 6 bases not matched to a gene. The CDR3 is made up of 16 amino acids. In germline, CDR1 is SGHAT, CDR2 FQNNGV. The CDR3 coding sequence is TGTGCCAGCAGCTTAGAAATCGGGGGGACTTACAATGAGCAGTTCTTC. It yields the protein CASSLEIGGTYNEQFF. The complete variable domain, with remaining parts taken from reference TRBV11-2 and TRBJ2-1, reads EAGVAQSPRYKIIEKRQSVAFWCNPISGHATLYWYQQILGQGPKLLIQFQNNGVVDDSQLPKDRFSAERLKGVDSTLKIQPAKLEDSAVYLCASSLEIGGTYNEQFFGPGTRLTVL.

The rearrangement joins TRBV7-2 to TRBJ2-1; TRBD2 might be the D (7 bases). This CDR3 is built from 15 residues. V was shortened by 2 bases and J by 6 bases, with 14 bases between the two germline ends. CDR1 is SGHTA, CDR2 FQGNSA, per germline. CDR3 loop: CASSLFNREGNEQFF. The CDR3 nucleotides are TGTGCCAGCAGCTTATTTAACAGGGAGGGCAATGAGCAGTTCTTC.

This rearrangement joins TRBV30 to TRBJ2-7; perhaps TRBD1 as D (6 bases). Trimming removed 2 bases at V and 3 bases at J, with 20 bases between. CDR1 and CDR2 from the germline V gene are GTSNPN and SVGIG (reference sequence). This CDR3 comprises 16 residues. CDR3: CAWSSYEMTGGYEQYF. The CDR3 coding sequence is TGTGCCTGGAGTTCGTACGAAATGACAGGCGGCTACGAGCAGTACTTC.

This chain connects TRBV18 to TRBJ2-7; weak D call: TRBD1 (6 bases). Germline V gene sequence: CDR1 KGHSH, CDR2 LQKENI. Trimming stripped 2 bases from V and 2 bases from J, with 10 bases between. The CDR3 contains 14 residues. CDR3 nucleotides: TGTGCCAGCTCACCAGGGGGCTCAACCTACGAGCAGTACTTC. Its protein is CASSPGGSTYEQYF.

A word on this clone: Other DNA sequences from this sample encode an identical CDR3 as well. V is TRBV18 and J is TRBJ2-2; no definite D call. The V and J ends lost 2 bases and 3 bases respectively, with 4 bases between them. This CDR3 comprises 13 residues. Germline-derived CDR1 and CDR2 are KGHSH and LQKENI. The CDR3 loop reads CASSPRDTGELFF. The CDR3 DNA reads TGTGCCAGCTCACCAAGGGACACCGGGGAGCTGTTTTTT. The full variable domain, with the rest looked up from reference TRBV18 and TRBJ2-2, is NAGVMQNPRHLVRRRGQEARLRCSPMKGHSHVYWYRQLPEEGLKFMVYLQKENIIDESGMPKERFSAEFPKEGPSILRIQQVVRGDSAAYFCASSPRDTGELFFGEGSRLTVL.

The chain combines TRBV27 with TRBJ2-6; D gene ambiguous. The CDR3 contains 12 residues. Germline CDR1 MNHEY, CDR2 SMNVEV (reference sequence). V was cut by 6 bases and J by 3 bases, with 3 bases left in between. In DNA form, the CDR3 reads TGTGCCAGCAGGCGTGGGGCCAACGTCCTGACTTTC. The encoded protein is CASRRGANVLTF.

Concerning this clone itself: This same CDR3 is encoded by further DNA sequences in the sample. The CDR3 DNA reads TGTGCCTGGAGCTTACTGTACGAGCAGTACTTC. Its protein is CAWSLLYEQYF. This chain uses TRBV30 with TRBJ2-7; D not certain. V gave up 3 bases and J gave up 4 bases, with 7 bases separating them. The CDR3 runs to 11 residues. Germline V gene lookup returns CDR1 GTSNPN and CDR2 SVGIG (reference sequence).

This clone was seen a handful of times. V gene TRBV9 combines with J gene TRBJ2-3, with D possibly being TRBD2 (7 bases). Per the germline V gene, CDR1 is SGDLS and CDR2 is YYNGEE. The CDR3 loop spans 15 amino acids. The germline V and J ends were trimmed by 7 bases and 2 bases, with 17 bases remaining between them. CDR3 in DNA: TGTGCCAGCGCAAGGGGGGGAGTTTCCACAGATACGCAGTATTTT. Its translation: CASARGGVSTDTQYF. Full variable domain (rest looked up from reference TRBV9 and TRBJ2-3): DSGVTQTPKHLITATGQRVTLRCSPRSGDLSVYWYQQSLDQGLQFLIQYYNGEERAKGNILERFSAQQFPDLHSELNLSSLELGDSALYFCASARGGVSTDTQYFGPGTRLTVL.

This clone has only a few counts. V is TRBV4-3 and J is TRBJ1-6; D remains ambiguous. Germline V gives CDR1 LGHNA, CDR2 YSLEER. The CDR3 runs 12 residues. The V gene lost 1 base and the J gene lost 14 bases, with 9 bases spanning the gap. The CDR3 loop is CASSQGPSTLHF. CDR3 in DNA: TGCGCCAGCAGCCAAGGCCCGTCCACCCTCCACTTT.

This chain links TRBV29-1 with TRBJ2-7; D is possibly TRBD1 (6 bases). V was shortened by 3 bases and J by 0 bases, with 9 bases between the two germline ends. Germline loops: CDR1 SQVTM, CDR2 ANQGSEA. This CDR3 contains 13 residues. CDR3 DNA: TGCAGCGTTGAGCCAGGGGACTCCTACGAGCAGTACTTC. This translates into CSVEPGDSYEQYF.

This clone occurred a few times. The chain recombines TRBV4-1 with TRBJ2-3; 9 positions match TRBD1. The V gene end was trimmed by 1 base and the J gene end by 4 bases; junction bases not matched to a gene: 6. The germline CDR1 and CDR2 sequences are MGHRA and YSYEKL. The CDR3 has 16 amino acids. The CDR3 coding sequence is TGCGCCAGCAGCCAAGCGGGGGACAGGGCTGCAGATACGCAGTATTTT. This gives the protein CASSQAGDRAADTQYF.

This clone came up a few times. V gene TRBV7-9 combines with J gene TRBJ2-1; the D is unclear. The germline V gene has CDR1 SEHNR and CDR2 FQNEAQ (reference sequence). This CDR3 comprises 13 residues. Trimming pared 5 bases from V and 10 bases from J, leaving 15 bases between. The CDR3 DNA is TGTGCCAGCAGCCCGGTGGTGGGTAAGGAGCAGTTCTTC. Translating it yields CASSPVVGKEQFF. The variable domain in full, completed from reference TRBV7-9 and TRBJ2-1, reads DTGVSQNPRHKITKRGQNVTFRCDPISEHNRLYWYRQTLGQGPEFLTYFQNEAQLEKSRLLSDRFSAERPKGSFSTLEIQRTEQGDSAMYLCASSPVVGKEQFFGPGTRLTVL.

The rearrangement joins TRBV5-6 to TRBJ2-7; no firm D call. V was trimmed by 1 base and J by 4 bases, leaving 6 bases between them. CDR1 and CDR2 from the germline V gene are SGHDT and YYEEEE. The CDR3 runs to 12 residues. DNA of the CDR3: TGTGCCAGCAGCTTGTCGCGGTACGAGCAGTACTTC. As protein: CASSLSRYEQYF.

This clone occurred a few times. The chain is built from TRBV11-2 and TRBJ2-3; D call uncertain. In germline, CDR1 is SGHAT, CDR2 FQNNGV. The CDR3 runs to 14 residues. V dropped 4 bases and J dropped 1 base, with 9 bases sitting between them. CDR3 residues: CASSSTARTDTQYF. CDR3 nucleotide sequence: TGTGCCAGCAGCTCGACTGCTCGCACAGATACGCAGTATTTT. The full variable domain, its missing parts supplied by reference TRBV11-2 and TRBJ2-3, is EAGVAQSPRYKIIEKRQSVAFWCNPISGHATLYWYQQILGQGPKLLIQFQNNGVVDDSQLPKDRFSAERLKGVDSTLKIQPAKLEDSAVYLCASSSTARTDTQYFGPGTRLTVL.

A few counts support this clone. J is TRBJ2-1 and V is TRBV6-1; no definite D call. Trimming shortened V by 4 bases and J by 4 bases, and 17 bases separated the two germline ends. CDR1 MNHNS and CDR2 SASEGT come from the germline V gene. The CDR3 spans 16 residues. CDR3 residues: CASSGISRNFYNEQFF. DNA for the CDR3: TGTGCCAGCAGTGGCATTTCACGGAATTTTTACAATGAGCAGTTCTTC.

The chain has TRBV30 and TRBJ2-7, with no clear D. V gave up 4 bases and J gave up 4 bases, with 17 bases separating them. Germline V gene lookup returns CDR1 GTSNPN and CDR2 SVGIG (reference sequence). CDR3 length equals 14 residues. This chain's CDR3 is CAWMSTKVGYEQYF. CDR3 bases: TGTGCCTGGATGTCCACCAAGGTGGGGTACGAGCAGTACTTC.

This clone was counted a few times. This chain uses TRBV18 with TRBJ2-7, with D maybe TRBD2 (8 bases). The germline CDR1 and CDR2 sequences are KGHSH and LQKENI. CDR3 length equals 16 residues. V gave up 3 bases and J gave up 5 bases, with 20 bases separating them. CDR3 amino acids: CASSPSGGGSTHEQYF. Here the CDR3 DNA reads TGTGCCAGCTCACCTTCGGGAGGGGGCTCGACGCACGAGCAGTACTTC. Full variable domain (outside the CDR3, taken from reference TRBV18 and TRBJ2-7): NAGVMQNPRHLVRRRGQEARLRCSPMKGHSHVYWYRQLPEEGLKFMVYLQKENIIDESGMPKERFSAEFPKEGPSILRIQQVVRGDSAAYFCASSPSGGGSTHEQYFGPGTRLTVT.